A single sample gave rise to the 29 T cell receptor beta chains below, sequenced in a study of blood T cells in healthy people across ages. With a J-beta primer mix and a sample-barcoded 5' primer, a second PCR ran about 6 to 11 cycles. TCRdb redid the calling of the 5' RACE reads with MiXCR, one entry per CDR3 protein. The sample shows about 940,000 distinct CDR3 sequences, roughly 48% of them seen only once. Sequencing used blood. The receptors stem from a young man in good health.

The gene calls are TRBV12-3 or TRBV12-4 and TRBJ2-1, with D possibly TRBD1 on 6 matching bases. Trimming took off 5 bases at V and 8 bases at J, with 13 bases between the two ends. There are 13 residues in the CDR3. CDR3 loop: CASSPLRGDEQFF. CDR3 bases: TGTGCCAGCAGTCCGCTCAGGGGAGATGAGCAGTTCTTC.

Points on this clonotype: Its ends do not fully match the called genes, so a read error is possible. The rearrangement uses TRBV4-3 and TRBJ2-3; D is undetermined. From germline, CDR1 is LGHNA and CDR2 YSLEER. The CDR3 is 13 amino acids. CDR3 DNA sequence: TGCGCCAGCAGCCAAGATAGGCCAGATGCGCAGTATTTT. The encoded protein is CASSQDRPDAQYF.

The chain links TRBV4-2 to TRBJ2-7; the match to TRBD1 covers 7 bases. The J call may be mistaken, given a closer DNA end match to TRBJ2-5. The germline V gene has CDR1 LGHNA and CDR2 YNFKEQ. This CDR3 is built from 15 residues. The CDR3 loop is CASSQDGQGEETQYF. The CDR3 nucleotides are TGTGCCAGCAGCCAGGACGGGCAGGGGGAAGAGACCCAGTACTTC.

The CDR3 region has the DNA TGCAGTGCTAGATCTAGCGGTCGGACTTCCGAGCAGTACTTC. It specifies CSARSSGRTSEQYF. This rearrangement joins TRBV20-1 to TRBJ2-7; 7 nucleotides match TRBD2. The length of the CDR3 is 14 residues. Germline V gene lookup returns CDR1 DFQATT and CDR2 SNEGSKA (reference sequence). After removal of 2 bases from V and 6 bases from J, the junction contained 10 bases not matched to a gene.

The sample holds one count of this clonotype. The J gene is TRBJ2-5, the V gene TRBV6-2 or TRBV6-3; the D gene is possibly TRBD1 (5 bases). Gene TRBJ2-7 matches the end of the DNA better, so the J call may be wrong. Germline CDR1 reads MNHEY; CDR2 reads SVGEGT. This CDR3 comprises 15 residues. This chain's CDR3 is CASSSPVGRVSEQYF. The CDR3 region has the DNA TGTGCCAGCAGTTCCCCCGTGGGCAGGGTAAGCGAGCAGTACTTC.

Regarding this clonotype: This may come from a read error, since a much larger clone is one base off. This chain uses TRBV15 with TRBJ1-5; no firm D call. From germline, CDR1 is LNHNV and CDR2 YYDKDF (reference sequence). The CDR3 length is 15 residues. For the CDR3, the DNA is TGTGTCACCAGCAGAGATCCCGGGGGCAATCAGCCCCAGCATTTT. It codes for CVTSRDPGGNQPQHF.

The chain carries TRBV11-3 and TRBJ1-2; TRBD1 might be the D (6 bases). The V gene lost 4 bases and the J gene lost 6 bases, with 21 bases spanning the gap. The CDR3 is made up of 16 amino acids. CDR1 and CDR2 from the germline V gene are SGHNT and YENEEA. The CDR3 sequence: CASSSRDTAPQNGYTF. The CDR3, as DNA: TGTGCCAGCAGCTCCAGGGACACCGCCCCACAAAATGGCTACACCTTC.

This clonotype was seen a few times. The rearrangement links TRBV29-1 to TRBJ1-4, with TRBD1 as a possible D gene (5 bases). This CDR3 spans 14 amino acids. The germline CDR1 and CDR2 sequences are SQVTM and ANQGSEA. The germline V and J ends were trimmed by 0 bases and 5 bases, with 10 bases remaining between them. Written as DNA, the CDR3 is TGCAGCGTTGAAGAACTGGCAGGGAATGAAAAACTGTTTTTT. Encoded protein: CSVEELAGNEKLFF.

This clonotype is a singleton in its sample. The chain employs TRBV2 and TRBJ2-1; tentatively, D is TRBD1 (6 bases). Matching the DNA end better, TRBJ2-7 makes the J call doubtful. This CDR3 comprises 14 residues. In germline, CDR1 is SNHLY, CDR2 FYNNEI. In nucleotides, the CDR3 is TGTGCCAGCAGAAATCCGACAGGATACTACGAGCAGTACTTC. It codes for CASRNPTGYYEQYF.

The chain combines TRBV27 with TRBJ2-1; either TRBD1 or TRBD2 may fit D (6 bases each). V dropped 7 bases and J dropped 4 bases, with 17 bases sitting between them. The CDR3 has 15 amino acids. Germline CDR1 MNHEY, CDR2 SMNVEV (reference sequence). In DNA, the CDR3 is TGTGCCAGCACCCCTTACGGGGGCCTATACAATGAGCAGTTCTTC. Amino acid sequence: CASTPYGGLYNEQFF.

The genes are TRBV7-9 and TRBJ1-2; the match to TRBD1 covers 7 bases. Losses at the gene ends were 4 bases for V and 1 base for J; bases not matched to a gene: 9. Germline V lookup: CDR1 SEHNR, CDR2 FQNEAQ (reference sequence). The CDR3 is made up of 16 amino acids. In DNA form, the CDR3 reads TGTGCCAGCAGCTCGCCTCCGGGACAGATTAACTATGGCTACACCTTC. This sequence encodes CASSSPPGQINYGYTF.

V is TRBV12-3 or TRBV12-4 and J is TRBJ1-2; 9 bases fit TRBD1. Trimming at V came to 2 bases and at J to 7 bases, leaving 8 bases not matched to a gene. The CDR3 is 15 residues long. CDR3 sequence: CASSLPGQGISGYTF. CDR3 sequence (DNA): TGTGCCAGCAGTTTACCCGGACAGGGGATAAGTGGCTACACCTTC.

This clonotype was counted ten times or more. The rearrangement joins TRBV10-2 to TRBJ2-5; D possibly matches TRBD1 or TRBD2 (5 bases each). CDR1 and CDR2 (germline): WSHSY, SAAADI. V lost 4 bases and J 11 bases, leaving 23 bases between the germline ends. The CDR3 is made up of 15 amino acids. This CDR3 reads CASSGGMTLRREQYF. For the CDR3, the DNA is TGCGCCAGCAGTGGGGGGATGACACTTCGTAGGGAGCAGTACTTC.

The DNA for the CDR3 is TGTGCCAGCTCACCAGCAGGGTCAGGCAATCAGCCCCAGCATTTT. Protein product: CASSPAGSGNQPQHF. This sequence joins TRBV18 and TRBJ1-5; D might be TRBD1 (5 bases). The CDR3 sequence is 15 residues long. With 2 bases removed from V and 2 bases from J, the gap between germline ends came to 10 bases. Germline V gene data show CDR1 as KGHSH and CDR2 as LQKENI.

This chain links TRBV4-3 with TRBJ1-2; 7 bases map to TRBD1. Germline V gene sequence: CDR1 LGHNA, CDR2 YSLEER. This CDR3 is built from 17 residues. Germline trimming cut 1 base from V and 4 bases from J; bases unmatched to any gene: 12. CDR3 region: CASSQVGDREYSYGYTF. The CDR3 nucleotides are TGCGCCAGCAGCCAAGTGGGCGACAGGGAATACTCCTATGGCTACACCTTC.

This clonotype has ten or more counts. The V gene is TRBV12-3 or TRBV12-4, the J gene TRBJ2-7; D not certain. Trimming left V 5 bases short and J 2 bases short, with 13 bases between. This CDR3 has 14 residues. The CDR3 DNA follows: TGTGCCAGCAGTCCGGCAGGTGTGGCCTACGAGCAGTACTTC. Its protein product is CASSPAGVAYEQYF.

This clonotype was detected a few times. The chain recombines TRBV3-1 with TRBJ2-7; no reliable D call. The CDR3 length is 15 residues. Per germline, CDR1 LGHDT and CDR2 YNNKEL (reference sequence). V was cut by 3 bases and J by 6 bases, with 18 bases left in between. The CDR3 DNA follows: TGTGCCAGCAGCCATGTGCCTTCGGGTGTGCTCGAGCAGTACTTC. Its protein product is CASSHVPSGVLEQYF.

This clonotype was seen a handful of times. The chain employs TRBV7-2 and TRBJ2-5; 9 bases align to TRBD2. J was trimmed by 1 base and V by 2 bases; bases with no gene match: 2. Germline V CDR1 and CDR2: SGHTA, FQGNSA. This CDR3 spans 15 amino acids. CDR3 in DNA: TGTGCCAGCAGCTTATATAGCGGGGGCCAAGAGACCCAGTACTTC. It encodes CASSLYSGGQETQYF.

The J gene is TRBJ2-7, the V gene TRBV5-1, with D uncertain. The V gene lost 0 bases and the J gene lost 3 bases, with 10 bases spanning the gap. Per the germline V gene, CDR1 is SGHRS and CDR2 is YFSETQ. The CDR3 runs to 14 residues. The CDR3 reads CASSLEYGVYEQYF. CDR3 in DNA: TGCGCCAGCAGCTTGGAGTACGGAGTCTACGAGCAGTACTTC.

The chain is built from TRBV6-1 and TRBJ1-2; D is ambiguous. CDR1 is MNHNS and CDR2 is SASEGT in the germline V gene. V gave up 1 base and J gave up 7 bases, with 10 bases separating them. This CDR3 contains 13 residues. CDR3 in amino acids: CASSEGGKFGYTF. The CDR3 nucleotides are TGTGCCAGCAGTGAAGGAGGGAAGTTTGGCTACACCTTC.

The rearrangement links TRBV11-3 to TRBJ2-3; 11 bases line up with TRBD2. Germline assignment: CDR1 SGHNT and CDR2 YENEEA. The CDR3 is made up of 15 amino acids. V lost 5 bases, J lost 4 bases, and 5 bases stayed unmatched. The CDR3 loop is CASSASSGGSDTQYF. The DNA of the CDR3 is TGTGCCAGCAGCGCATCTAGCGGGGGGTCAGATACGCAGTATTTT. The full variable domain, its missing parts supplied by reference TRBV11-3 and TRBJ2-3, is EAGVVQSPRYKIIEKKQPVAFWCNPISGHNTLYWYLQNLGQGPELLIRYENEEAVDDSQLPKDRFSAERLKGVDSTLKIQPAELGDSAVYLCASSASSGGSDTQYFGPGTRLTVL.

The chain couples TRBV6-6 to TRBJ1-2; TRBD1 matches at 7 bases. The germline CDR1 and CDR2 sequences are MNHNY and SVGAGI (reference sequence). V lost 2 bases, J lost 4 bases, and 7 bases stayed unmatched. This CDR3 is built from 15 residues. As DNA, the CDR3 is TGTGCCAGCAGTTACCAGGGGGGGCAGGCCTATGGCTACACCTTC. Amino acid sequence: CASSYQGGQAYGYTF.

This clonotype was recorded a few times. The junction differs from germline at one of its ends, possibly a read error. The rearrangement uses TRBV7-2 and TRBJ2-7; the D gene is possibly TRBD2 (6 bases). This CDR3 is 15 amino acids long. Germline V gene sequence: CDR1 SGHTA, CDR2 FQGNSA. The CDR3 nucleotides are TGTGCCAGCAGCCTAGCCCGGGACTCCACCTACGAGCAGTACTTC. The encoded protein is CASSLARDSTYEQYF.

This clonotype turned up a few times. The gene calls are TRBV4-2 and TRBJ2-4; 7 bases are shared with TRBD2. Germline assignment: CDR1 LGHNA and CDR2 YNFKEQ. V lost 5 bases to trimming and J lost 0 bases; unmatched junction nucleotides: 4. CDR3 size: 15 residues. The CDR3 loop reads CASSGGEIAKNIQYF. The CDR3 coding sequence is TGTGCCAGCAGCGGGGGGGAGATAGCCAAAAACATTCAGTACTTC.

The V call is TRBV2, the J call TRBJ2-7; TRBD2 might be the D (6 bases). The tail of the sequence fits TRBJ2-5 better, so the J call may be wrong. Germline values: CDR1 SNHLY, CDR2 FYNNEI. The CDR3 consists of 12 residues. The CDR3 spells CASLRLGETQYF. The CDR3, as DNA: TGTGCCAGCCTGAGACTAGGAGAGACCCAGTACTTC.

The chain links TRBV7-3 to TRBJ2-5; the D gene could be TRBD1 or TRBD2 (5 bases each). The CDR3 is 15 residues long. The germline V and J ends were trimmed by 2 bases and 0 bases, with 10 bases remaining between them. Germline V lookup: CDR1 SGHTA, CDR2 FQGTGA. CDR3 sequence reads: CASSLGGGDQETQYF. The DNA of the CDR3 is TGTGCCAGCAGCTTAGGTGGGGGAGACCAAGAGACCCAGTACTTC.

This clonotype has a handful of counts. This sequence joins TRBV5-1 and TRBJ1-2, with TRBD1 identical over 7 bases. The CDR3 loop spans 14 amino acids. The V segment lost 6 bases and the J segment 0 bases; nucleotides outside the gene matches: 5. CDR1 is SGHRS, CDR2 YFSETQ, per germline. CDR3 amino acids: CASTGDSSNYGYTF. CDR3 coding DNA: TGCGCCAGCACGGGGGACAGCTCTAACTATGGCTACACCTTC.

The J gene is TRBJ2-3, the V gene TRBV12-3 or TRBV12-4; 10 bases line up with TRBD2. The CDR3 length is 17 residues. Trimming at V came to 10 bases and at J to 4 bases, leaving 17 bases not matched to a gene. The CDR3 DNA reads TGTGCCACCCAGGGACAGCGGGGGGGCCCTAACGCAGATACGCAGTATTTT. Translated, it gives CATQGQRGGPNADTQYF.

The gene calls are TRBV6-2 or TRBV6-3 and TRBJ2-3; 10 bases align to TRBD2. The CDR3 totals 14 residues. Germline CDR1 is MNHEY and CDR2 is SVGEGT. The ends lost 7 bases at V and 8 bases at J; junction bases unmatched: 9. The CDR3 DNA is TGTGCCAGCATGTTGGCTAGCGGGGGAGGTACGCAGTATTTT. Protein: CASMLASGGGTQYF.